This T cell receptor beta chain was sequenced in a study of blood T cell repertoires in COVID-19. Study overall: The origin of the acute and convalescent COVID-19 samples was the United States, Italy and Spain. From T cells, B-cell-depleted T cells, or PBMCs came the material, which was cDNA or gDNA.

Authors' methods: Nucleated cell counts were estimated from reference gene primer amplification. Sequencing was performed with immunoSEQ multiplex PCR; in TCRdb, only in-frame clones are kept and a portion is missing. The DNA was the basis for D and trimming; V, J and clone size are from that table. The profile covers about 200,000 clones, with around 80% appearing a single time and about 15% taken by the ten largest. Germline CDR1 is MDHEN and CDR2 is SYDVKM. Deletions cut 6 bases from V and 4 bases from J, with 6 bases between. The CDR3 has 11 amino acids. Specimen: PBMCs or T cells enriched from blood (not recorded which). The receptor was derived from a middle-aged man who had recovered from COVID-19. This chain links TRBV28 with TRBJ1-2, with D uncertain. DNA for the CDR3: TGTGCCAGCAGGGAGGGCTATGGCTACACCTTC. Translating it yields CASREGYGYTF.